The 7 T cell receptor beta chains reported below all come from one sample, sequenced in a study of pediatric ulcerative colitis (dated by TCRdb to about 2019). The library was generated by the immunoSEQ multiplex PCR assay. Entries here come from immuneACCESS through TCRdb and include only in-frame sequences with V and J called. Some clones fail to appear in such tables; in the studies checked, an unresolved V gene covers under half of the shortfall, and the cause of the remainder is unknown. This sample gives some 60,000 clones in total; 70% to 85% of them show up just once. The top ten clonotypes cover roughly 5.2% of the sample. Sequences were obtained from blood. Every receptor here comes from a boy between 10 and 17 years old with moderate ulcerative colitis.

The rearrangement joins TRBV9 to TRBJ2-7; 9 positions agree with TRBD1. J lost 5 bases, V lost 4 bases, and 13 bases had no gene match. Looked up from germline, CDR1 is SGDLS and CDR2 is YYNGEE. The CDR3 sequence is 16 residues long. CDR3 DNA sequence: TGTGCCAGCAGCCCATTCAGCCGGACAGGGGCTAACGAGCAGTACTTC. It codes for CASSPFSRTGANEQYF.

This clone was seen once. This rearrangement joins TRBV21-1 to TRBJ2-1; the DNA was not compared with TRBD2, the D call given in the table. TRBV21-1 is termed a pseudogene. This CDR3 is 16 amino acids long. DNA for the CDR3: TGTGCCAGCAGCAAAGTGGAGGGGGGGCGTTCTAATGAGCAGTTCTTC. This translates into CASSKVEGGRSNEQFF.

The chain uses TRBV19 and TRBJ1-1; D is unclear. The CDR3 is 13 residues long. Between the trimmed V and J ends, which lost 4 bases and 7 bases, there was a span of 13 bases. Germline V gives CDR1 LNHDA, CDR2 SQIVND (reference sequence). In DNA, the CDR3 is TGTGCCAGTAGTAGGACCCAGCTGGGTGAAGCTTTCTTT. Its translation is CASSRTQLGEAFF.

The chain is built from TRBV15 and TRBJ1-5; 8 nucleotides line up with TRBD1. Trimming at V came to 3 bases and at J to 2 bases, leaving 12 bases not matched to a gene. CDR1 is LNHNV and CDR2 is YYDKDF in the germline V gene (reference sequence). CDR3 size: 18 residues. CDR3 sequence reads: CATSSTGGNEIGNQPQHF. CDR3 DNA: TGTGCCACCAGCAGTACAGGGGGAAATGAAATCGGCAATCAGCCCCAGCATTTT.

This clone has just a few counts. As DNA, the CDR3 is TGTGCCAGCGGCCCCAGGGGGGACTATGGCTACACCTTC. Translating gives CASGPRGDYGYTF. The genes are TRBV6-5 and TRBJ1-2, with TRBD1 identical over 7 bases. Losses at the gene ends were 8 bases for V and 3 bases for J; bases not matched to a gene: 6. The CDR3 has 13 amino acids. CDR1 MNHEY and CDR2 SVGAGI come from the germline V gene.

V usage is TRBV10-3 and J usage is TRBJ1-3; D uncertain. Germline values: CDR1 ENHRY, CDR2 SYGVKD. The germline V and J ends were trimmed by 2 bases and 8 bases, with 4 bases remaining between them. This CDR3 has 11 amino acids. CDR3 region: CAISEEDTIYF. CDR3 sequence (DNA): TGTGCCATCAGTGAGGAGGACACCATATATTTT.

The CDR3 region is CASGTRSYGYTF. The CDR3, as DNA: TGTGCCAGCGGAACCAGGAGCTATGGCTACACCTTC. The J gene is TRBJ1-2, the V gene TRBV6-5; no definite D call. From germline, CDR1 is MNHEY and CDR2 SVGAGI. The CDR3 has 12 amino acids. The V gene lost 8 bases and the J gene lost 4 bases, with 11 bases spanning the gap.